This T cell receptor (beta chain) was observed in a study of blood T cell repertoires in COVID-19. On the study more broadly: Acute and convalescent COVID-19 specimens originated in the United States, Italy and Spain. PBMCs, B-cell-depleted T cells, or T cells were the source of the cDNA or gDNA that made up the material.

The V gene lost 6 bases and the J gene lost 3 bases, with 5 bases spanning the gap. CDR3 length: 11 residues. Germline-derived CDR1 and CDR2 are MNHEY and SVGAGI. Authors' processing steps: Researchers report that nucleated cell counts were estimated from reference gene primer amplification. Profiled with immunoSEQ multiplex PCR; TCRdb holds only in-frame clones, not every one. The V and J calls and clone size come from that table; D and trimming were worked out from the DNA. The sample has some 40,000 clones; approximately 84% are singletons. The sequencing sample was made of peripheral blood. The chain joins TRBV6-5 to TRBJ1-2; D is unclear. The sequence was collected from a man between 50 and 59 years old with active or convalescent COVID-19. CDR3 nucleotides: TGTGCCAGCAGACGCGACTATGGCTACACCTTC. Its protein is CASRRDYGYTF.